This is a list of T cell receptor beta chains from one sample in a study of T cells in localized non-small cell lung cancer. Data came from immunoSEQ multiplex PCR; TCRdb stores just in-frame clones and leaves some out. This sample has roughly 26,000 clones, with about nine tenths found just once. Sample: peripheral blood, taken before any cancer treatment. Receptors were obtained from a female donor older than 55 with stage II squamous cell lung carcinoma. Both conserved end residues are trimmed from each CDR3.

TRBJ2-5 TRBV6-1 ASIRPATQETQY
TRBJ2-7 TRBV5-1 ASSFTQGTYEQY
TRBJ2-6 TRBV7-8 ASSLGVGGQGARGANVLT
TRBJ2-7 TRBV20-1 SASGGNEQY
TRBJ2-2 TRBV6-6 ASMKRDPGELF
TRBJ2-1 TRBV7-9 ASSPPLRQSPYNEQF
TRBJ2-1 TRBV15 ATSRDMNEQF
TRBJ1-2 TRBV2 ASSEAGDYGYT
TRBJ2-2 TRBV9 ASSRTGTTGELF
TRBJ2-7 TRBV19 ASSRTGVSYEQY
TRBJ2-1 TRBV6-1 ASRRGSFTYNEQF
TRBJ2-3 TRBV7-9 ASSLAKDTSTDTQY
TRBJ2-7 TRBV14 ASSQAVAGGYEQY
TRBJ2-2 TRBV2 ASSGTSGITGELF
TRBJ1-5 TRBV28 ASSPGTGGIQPQH
TRBJ1-1 TRBV5-1 ASSLATTGITEAF
TRBJ2-7 TRBV6-1 ASRAGTSGRDEQY